This TCR beta chain emerged from a study of OX40 agonist ivuxolimab in advanced cancers. The overall study: Patients in the trial were receiving intravenous ivuxolimab every 2 weeks, at doses of 0.01 to 10 mg/kg. Of mixed ages from about 20 to 80 and averaging roughly 60 years, the group was approximately 80% male.

Baseline, cycle 4 day 1, and cycle 7 day 1 were the blood sampling points. With regard to this clone: No antigen is known for it.

TCRdb's table, derived via immunoSEQ multiplex PCR, lists solely in-frame clones and lacks some. Altogether roughly 67,000 clones are present, approximately 86% being singletons, with the ten largest covering 0.55% to 0.7%. CDR1 is MNHNY and CDR2 is SVGAGI in the germline V gene (reference sequence). The CDR3 is 13 amino acids. The germline V and J ends were trimmed by 4 bases and 4 bases, with 8 bases remaining between them. Findings and caveats of the study: Mean expanded clone counts were higher in CD8+ than CD4+ T cells.

The receptor was isolated from an adult with an advanced solid tumor such as melanoma, head and neck, liver or kidney cancer. The chain recombines TRBV6-6 with TRBJ1-5; no clear D. The specimen comprised CD4+ or CD8+ T cells sorted from blood, sampled in a trial of the OX40 agonist ivuxolimab. The CDR3 reads CASSLGLNQPQHF. The CDR3 DNA follows: TGTGCCAGCAGTTTAGGGCTTAATCAGCCCCAGCATTTT.